This T cell receptor beta chain was sequenced for a study of vaccination and CD4 T cells after COVID-19. Whole-study findings and limits: Reactive clonotype counts went from median approximately 20 after infection to approximately 38 after vaccination, nonsignificantly. Convalescent patients' clones that were vaccine-specific were spike mono-reactive in 304 of 307 cases.

Stated treatment: approximately 9-day PBMC culture with coronavirus spike peptide pools or control peptides (ViraFEST assay). Cultured CD4+ T-cell DNA underwent Oncomine TCR Beta short-read sequencing. Using its own MiXCR run on the PCR reads, TCRdb lists one record per CDR3 protein. The table records some 11,000 distinct CDR3 sequences, under 55% of them present only once. Points on this clonotype: Its antigen is as yet unknown.

Germline loops: CDR1 DFQATT, CDR2 SNEGSKA (reference sequence). This CDR3 has 14 amino acids. V was pared by 4 bases and J by 5 bases, with 17 bases between. The sequence was obtained from a human donor who had recovered from COVID-19. The chain carries TRBV20-1 and TRBJ1-1; D gene uncertain. Material for sequencing was CD4+ T cells from blood, cultured in vitro. The CDR3 region is CSATRTYSGTEAFF. The CDR3 region has the DNA TGCAGTGCTACACGGACTTATTCGGGGACTGAAGCTTTCTTT.